Listed here are 11 T cell receptor beta chains from one sample, sequenced in a study of human versus mouse CDR3 diversity and MHC coevolution. Sequencing used immunoSEQ multiplex PCR; TCRdb keeps in-frame clones, though not all of them. Of about 81,000 clones listed, just over 90% are singletons. Sample: naive CD4+ T cells from blood. The subset here: CD45RO-negative CD62L-positive naive CD4 T cells. The receptors derive from a person between 25 and 70 years old in good health.

V gene TRBV6-6 combines with J gene TRBJ2-5, with 9 bases matching TRBD2. CDR1 is MNHNY, CDR2 SVGAGI, per germline (reference sequence). The CDR3 totals 15 residues. The junction had 9 bases not matched to a gene; V was cut back by 5 bases and J by 5 bases. This CDR3 is CASSPHRLAEETQYF. CDR3 coding DNA: TGTGCCAGCAGTCCCCACCGACTAGCGGAGGAGACCCAGTACTTC.

Written as DNA, the CDR3 is TGTGCCAGCAGCCGTTATCTAGCTACTTGGCATCATCAGCCCCAGCATTTT. Its translation is CASSRYLATWHHQPQHF. The chain uses TRBV21-1 and TRBJ1-5. TRBV21-1 is described as a pseudogene. This CDR3 contains 17 residues.

V usage is TRBV7-2 and J usage is TRBJ1-5; tentative D call: TRBD1 (5 bases). V was trimmed by 4 bases and J by 0 bases, leaving 7 bases between them. The CDR3 runs 14 residues. CDR1 SGHTA and CDR2 FQGNSA come from the germline V gene. As DNA, the CDR3 is TGTGCCAGCAGCTCACAGGTTAGCAATCAGCCCCAGCATTTT. Residues: CASSSQVSNQPQHF.

The genes are TRBV29-1 and TRBJ2-1; 11 bases line up with TRBD2. The J segment lost 7 bases and the V segment lost 5 bases, leaving 10 bases of the junction unmatched. This CDR3 has 15 residues. Germline V gives CDR1 SQVTM, CDR2 ANQGSEA. As DNA, the CDR3 is TGCAGCGTTCGGGGGACTAGCGGAACAATAAATGAGCAGTTCTTC. This encodes CSVRGTSGTINEQFF.

The V gene is TRBV6-5, the J gene TRBJ1-1; D perhaps matches TRBD1 (5 bases). The CDR3 length is 16 residues. Per germline, CDR1 MNHEY and CDR2 SVGAGI. V lost 2 bases and J 3 bases, leaving 16 bases between the germline ends. CDR3 region: CASSYTPDSRDTEAFF. The CDR3 DNA reads as TGTGCCAGCAGTTACACACCTGACAGTAGGGACACTGAAGCTTTCTTT.

The V gene is TRBV29-1, the J gene TRBJ1-2; perhaps TRBD1 as D (6 bases). V lost 4 bases and J lost 5, with 17 bases in between. The CDR3 is made up of 14 amino acids. The germline CDR1 and CDR2 sequences are SQVTM and ANQGSEA. CDR3 coding DNA: TGCAGCGTTGTAAGATTGGACAGAGGTTATGGCTACACCTTC. This gives the protein CSVVRLDRGYGYTF.

The rearrangement uses TRBV28 and TRBJ1-1; D gene unclear. Germline V gene data show CDR1 as MDHEN and CDR2 as SYDVKM. The CDR3 has 12 residues. V was shortened by 9 bases and J by 0 bases, with 8 bases between the two germline ends. The CDR3 loop reads CASNLMNTEAFF. CDR3 DNA sequence: TGTGCCAGTAACTTAATGAACACTGAAGCTTTCTTT.

The V and J genes are TRBV7-2 and TRBJ1-1; 12 nucleotides line up with TRBD1. Germline V gene data show CDR1 as SGHTA and CDR2 as FQGNSA. The CDR3 runs to 14 residues. With V trimmed by 8 bases and J by 6 bases, 7 bases remained unmatched. CDR3 sequence (DNA): TGTGCCAGCTTATTGGGACAGGGGGCCGCTGAAGCTTTCTTT. This codes for CASLLGQGAAEAFF.

The chain is built from TRBV16 and TRBJ1-2; the D is unclear. With 0 bases removed from V and 0 bases from J, the gap between germline ends came to 8 bases. The CDR3 length is 15 residues. CDR1 is KGHSY, CDR2 FQNENV, per germline. The CDR3 DNA sequence: TGTGCCAGCAGCCAATCGGCGGGCGCTAACTATGGCTACACCTTC. Encoded protein: CASSQSAGANYGYTF.

This clone was seen more than once but under ten times. The CDR3 here is CAISVGQGRVGHEQYF. As DNA, the CDR3 is TGTGCCATCAGTGTGGGACAGGGGCGTGTTGGCCACGAGCAGTACTTC. V gene TRBV10-3 combines with J gene TRBJ2-7, with 10 bases that match TRBD1. V shed 4 bases and J 5 bases; nucleotides not matched to a gene: 11. Germline CDR1 and CDR2: ENHRY and SYGVKD. This CDR3 is 16 amino acids long.

This chain links TRBV19 with TRBJ2-7; 9 bases match TRBD1. Germline CDR1 is LNHDA and CDR2 is SQIVND (reference sequence). Trimming removed 6 bases from V and 3 bases from J; junction bases left unmatched: 3. The CDR3 is 13 residues long. CDR3 amino acids: CASSGQGFYEQYF. The CDR3 DNA sequence: TGTGCCAGTAGCGGACAGGGGTTCTACGAGCAGTACTTC.